One and the same sample provided the 24 T cell receptor beta chains below, sequenced in a study of cytotoxic CD8 clonotypes in ibrutinib-treated CLL. Only in-frame clones appear in the TCRdb table, and some are missing; sequencing was by immunoSEQ multiplex PCR. This table holds some 140,000 clones, around 93% found once. The input for sequencing was PBMCs, taken after 12 months of ibrutinib treatment. These receptors all come from a human donor with chronic lymphocytic leukemia.

The V gene is TRBV9, the J gene TRBJ2-2; D is perhaps TRBD2 (6 bases). Germline CDR1 and CDR2: SGDLS and YYNGEE. V was pared by 0 bases and J by 4 bases, with 13 bases between. This CDR3 is built from 16 residues. CDR3 amino acids: CASSVGVAASTGELFF. The CDR3 region has the DNA TGTGCCAGCAGCGTAGGGGTAGCGGCCAGCACCGGGGAGCTGTTTTTT.

The chain uses TRBV6-5 and TRBJ1-3; D is uncertain. This CDR3 is built from 11 residues. Germline values: CDR1 MNHEY, CDR2 SVGAGI. Trimming removed 2 bases from V and 9 bases from J, with 5 bases in between. CDR3 residues: CASSYGVTIYF. The DNA of the CDR3 is TGTGCCAGCAGTTACGGGGTCACCATATATTTT.

The V and J genes are TRBV7-9 and TRBJ1-1; TRBD1 agrees at 7 bases. V dropped 6 bases and J dropped 3; count of bases not matched to a gene: 7. CDR3 length: 14 residues. From germline, CDR1 is SEHNR and CDR2 FQNEAQ (reference sequence). The CDR3 nucleotides read TGTGCCAGCAGTTCCAGGGGGGGCCACACTGAAGCTTTCTTT. Its protein is CASSSRGGHTEAFF.

V is TRBV2 and J is TRBJ2-1; D uncertain. This CDR3 has 13 amino acids. The germline V gene has CDR1 SNHLY and CDR2 FYNNEI. Trimming took off 6 bases at V and 10 bases at J, with 16 bases between the two ends. For the CDR3, the DNA is TGTGCCAGCAGCAACACTCTAGAAAACGAGCAGTTCTTC. This codes for CASSNTLENEQFF.

J is TRBJ2-2 and V is TRBV4-1, with unresolved D. Germline V gives CDR1 MGHRA, CDR2 YSYEKL. The CDR3 totals 18 residues. Trimming stripped 0 bases from V and 0 bases from J, with 14 bases between. The chain's CDR3 is CASSQEPLGGPNTGELFF. CDR3 bases: TGCGCCAGCAGCCAAGAGCCTTTGGGCGGCCCGAACACCGGGGAGCTGTTTTTT.

This rearrangement joins TRBV9 to TRBJ2-5, with 8 positions matching TRBD2. This CDR3 region has 15 residues. Germline trimming cut 0 bases from V and 4 bases from J; bases unmatched to any gene: 5. The V gene's germline CDR1 is SGDLS and CDR2 YYNGEE. CDR3 loop: CASSVVGLAGETQYF. DNA for the CDR3: TGTGCCAGCAGCGTAGTTGGGCTAGCGGGAGAGACCCAGTACTTC. Together with reference TRBV9 and TRBJ2-5, the CDR3 gives the full variable domain: DSGVTQTPKHLITATGQRVTLRCSPRSGDLSVYWYQQSLDQGLQFLIQYYNGEERAKGNILERFSAQQFPDLHSELNLSSLELGDSALYFCASSVVGLAGETQYFGPGTRLLVL.

Details on this clone: The junction departs from germline at one end; a sequencing error may be responsible. The CDR3 DNA reads as TGTGCCAGCAGCCCAGGTAGATTC. This sequence encodes CASSPGRF. The chain couples TRBV9 to TRBJ1-2; no reliable D call. The CDR3 has 8 residues. Germline values: CDR1 SGDLS, CDR2 YYNGEE.

V gene TRBV5-4 combines with J gene TRBJ2-7; D may be TRBD1 (6 bases). The V and J ends lost 6 bases and 0 bases respectively, with 13 bases between them. In germline, CDR1 is SGHNT, CDR2 YYREEE (reference sequence). The CDR3 loop spans 14 amino acids. CDR3 sequence: CASTAEDSSYEQYF. CDR3 sequence (DNA): TGTGCCAGCACCGCGGAGGACAGCTCCTACGAGCAGTACTTC.

The chain couples TRBV11-2 to TRBJ1-3, with 8 nucleotides matching TRBD1. The ends lost 1 base at V and 3 bases at J; junction bases unmatched: 2. Germline loops: CDR1 SGHAT, CDR2 FQNNGV. This CDR3 region has 15 residues. CDR3 protein: CASSLGQGLGNTIYF. The CDR3 bases are TGTGCCAGCAGCTTAGGACAGGGGCTTGGAAACACCATATATTTT. Complete variable domain (other parts from reference TRBV11-2 and TRBJ1-3): EAGVAQSPRYKIIEKRQSVAFWCNPISGHATLYWYQQILGQGPKLLIQFQNNGVVDDSQLPKDRFSAERLKGVDSTLKIQPAKLEDSAVYLCASSLGQGLGNTIYFGEGSWLTVV.

This CDR3 is CASSPGAYETCNTEAFF. In nucleotides, the CDR3 is TGTGCCAGCAGCCCCGGGGCCTACGAAACTTGTAACACTGAAGCTTTCTTT. V usage is TRBV9 and J usage is TRBJ1-1; tentative D call: TRBD1 (5 bases). V gave up 4 bases and J gave up 2 bases, with 21 bases separating them. Germline lookup yields CDR1 SGDLS and CDR2 YYNGEE. The CDR3 has 17 amino acids.

The chain joins TRBV11-2 to TRBJ2-5, with 7 bases matching TRBD2. The V and J ends lost 5 bases and 1 base, in that order; junction bases with no gene match: 10. Germline V CDR1 and CDR2: SGHAT, FQNNGV. The CDR3 loop spans 16 amino acids. CDR3 protein: CASSVLPLAGQETQYF. The CDR3 DNA reads TGTGCCAGCAGCGTCCTCCCTTTAGCGGGCCAAGAGACCCAGTACTTC.

The rearrangement uses TRBV10-3 and TRBJ1-1; TRBD1 aligns across 10 bases. CDR1 ENHRY and CDR2 SYGVKD come from the germline V gene. V was pared by 0 bases and J by 12 bases, with 7 bases of the junction left unmatched. The CDR3 is 14 residues long. CDR3 protein: CAISESIDRGQTFF. The DNA of the CDR3 is TGTGCCATCAGTGAGTCGATTGACAGGGGGCAAACTTTCTTT.

The genes are TRBV6-6 and TRBJ1-2, with TRBD1 matching over 9 bases. Losses at the gene ends were 6 bases for V and 1 base for J; bases not matched to a gene: 3. Germline V gene data show CDR1 as MNHNY and CDR2 as SVGAGI (reference sequence). The CDR3 totals 14 residues. The CDR3 here is CASRPGQGNYGYTF. CDR3 coding DNA: TGTGCCAGCAGACCGGGACAGGGTAACTATGGCTACACCTTC.

This clone was picked up one time. J is TRBJ2-5 and V is TRBV6-5; D may be TRBD1 or TRBD2 (6 bases each). The CDR3 length is 14 residues. Germline V CDR1 and CDR2: MNHEY, SVGAGI. V was shortened by 7 bases and J by 7 bases, with 19 bases between the two germline ends. CDR3 sequence: CASTLTEGVGTQYF. The CDR3 nucleotides are TGTGCCAGCACCCTCACGGAGGGGGTTGGGACCCAGTACTTC.

The V and J genes are TRBV6-6 and TRBJ2-7; 11 positions match TRBD2. The CDR3 has 15 amino acids. The ends lost 4 bases at V and 3 bases at J; junction bases unmatched: 5. Germline assignment: CDR1 MNHNY and CDR2 SVGAGI (reference sequence). CDR3 coding DNA: TGTGCCAGCAGTTCGACTAGCGGGAATCTCTACGAGCAGTACTTC. Translated, it gives CASSSTSGNLYEQYF.

This clone has a single count. The chain recombines TRBV27 with TRBJ2-5; unclear D gene. Trimming stripped 2 bases from V and 5 bases from J, with 12 bases between. The CDR3 spans 14 residues. Germline V lookup: CDR1 MNHEY, CDR2 SMNVEV (reference sequence). CDR3 DNA sequence: TGTGCCAGCAGTTTACCCGGGCCCGAGGAGACCCAGTACTTC. Protein sequence: CASSLPGPEETQYF.

The gene calls are TRBV7-2 and TRBJ2-3; D remains unclear. This CDR3 region has 14 residues. The germline V gene encodes CDR1 SGHTA and CDR2 FQGNSA. V dropped 5 bases and J dropped 1 base, with 10 bases sitting between them. CDR3 bases: TGTGCCAGCAGCCGACGATGGGGCACAGATACGCAGTATTTT. Protein: CASSRRWGTDTQYF.

The chain is built from TRBV6-1 and TRBJ2-5; possible D gene TRBD1, 5 bases. The J call may be mistaken, given a closer DNA end match to TRBJ2-7. Germline V gives CDR1 MNHNS, CDR2 SASEGT. The CDR3 covers 11 residues. The CDR3 here is CASSQGLEQYF. As DNA, the CDR3 is TGTGCCAGCAGTCAGGGTCTCGAGCAGTACTTC.

The J gene is TRBJ1-5, the V gene TRBV6-5; possible D gene TRBD1, 5 bases. The CDR3 runs to 14 residues. The germline V gene has CDR1 MNHEY and CDR2 SVGAGI. V was pared by 5 bases and J by 2 bases, with 10 bases between. The CDR3 is CASSPQGGNQPQHF. The CDR3 DNA reads TGTGCCAGCAGTCCCCAGGGCGGCAATCAGCCCCAGCATTTT.

The chain has TRBV19 and TRBJ2-1; TRBD1 aligns across 12 bases. Germline V gives CDR1 LNHDA, CDR2 SQIVND (reference sequence). Trimming took 2 bases from V and 2 from J; bases not matched to a gene: 10. The CDR3 is 19 amino acids. The CDR3 loop reads CASSIMGTGGWATYNEQFF. The CDR3, as DNA: TGTGCCAGTAGTATAATGGGGACAGGGGGCTGGGCAACCTACAATGAGCAGTTCTTC.

The chain uses TRBV18 and TRBJ1-5; D ambiguous. The ends were cut back, 0 bases at V and 0 bases at J, with 6 bases in the middle. The CDR3 consists of 15 residues. Germline V CDR1 and CDR2: KGHSH, LQKENI. The CDR3 spells CASSPPEYSNQPQHF. CDR3 nucleotide sequence: TGTGCCAGCTCACCACCAGAGTATAGCAATCAGCCCCAGCATTTT.

The gene calls are TRBV30 and TRBJ2-2; no clear D. The V gene's germline CDR1 is GTSNPN and CDR2 SVGIG (reference sequence). The V end was cut by 0 bases, the J end by 6 bases, with 11 bases between. The CDR3 runs 14 residues. The CDR3 DNA reads TGTGCCTGGAGTGTATTGGTGGGATCCGGGGAGCTGTTTTTT. It translates to CAWSVLVGSGELFF.

The V gene is TRBV6-5, the J gene TRBJ2-2, with D possibly TRBD1 on 6 matching bases. Trimming cost V 5 bases and J 6 bases, with 10 bases left between them. CDR1 is MNHEY and CDR2 is SVGAGI in the germline V gene. The CDR3 runs to 13 residues. This CDR3 reads CASSPQGPGELFF. For the CDR3, the DNA is TGTGCCAGCAGTCCACAGGGCCCCGGGGAGCTGTTTTTT.

This clone was seen a single time. The chain links TRBV6-5 to TRBJ1-2; TRBD1 is a possible D gene (5 bases). Trimming cost V 0 bases and J 8 bases, with 16 bases left between them. Per the germline V gene, CDR1 is MNHEY and CDR2 is SVGAGI. This CDR3 has 15 residues. CDR3: CASSYSGLRGDGYTF. The CDR3 DNA is TGTGCCAGCAGTTACTCCGGATTAAGGGGTGACGGCTACACCTTC.